This is a list of T cell receptor beta chains from one sample in a study of blood T cells in healthy people across ages. TCRdb redid the calling of the 5' RACE reads with MiXCR, one entry per CDR3 protein. The table records more than 800,000 distinct CDR3 sequences, around 28% of them present only once. Sequenced material: blood. The receptors shown here come from a woman aged 80 or older in good health. Both conserved end residues are part of each CDR3. Each record gives: V gene, D gene, clone size, J gene, CDR3 protein, CDR3 DNA. A D gene is named only where the DNA matches it firmly. A clone size is listed for some rows: how often the clone was seen (once, few, many), or a class if it is expanded.

v_gene: TRBV4-3
d_gene: TRBD1
abundance: many
j_gene: TRBJ1-4
CDR3aa: CASSQDREGEKLFF
CDR3nt: TGCGCCAGCAGCCAGGACAGGGAGGGTGAAAAACTGTTTTTT

v_gene: TRBV28
d_gene: NA
abundance: few
j_gene: TRBJ1-5
CDR3aa: CASSSPVPGTAPQHF
CDR3nt: TGTGCCAGCAGTTCCCCAGTTCCGGGGACTGCGCCCCAGCATTTT

v_gene: TRBV18
d_gene: NA
abundance: many
j_gene: TRBJ2-1
CDR3aa: CASSPRGRIGDEQFF
CDR3nt: TGTGCCAGCTCCCCACGGGGCCGCATAGGGGATGAGCAGTTCTTC

v_gene: TRBV5-6
d_gene: TRBD2
abundance: many
j_gene: TRBJ2-7
CDR3aa: CASSTGLAEWQYF
CDR3nt: TGTGCCAGCAGCACCGGACTAGCGGAATGGCAGTACTTC

v_gene: TRBV5-1
d_gene: TRBD1
abundance: few
j_gene: TRBJ1-2
CDR3aa: CASNRQGPTNLNYGYTF
CDR3nt: TGCGCCAGCAACAGACAGGGGCCCACCAACTTAAACTATGGCTACACCTTC

v_gene: TRBV7-2
d_gene: NA
abundance: few
j_gene: TRBJ2-2
CDR3aa: CASSPPGELFF
CDR3nt: TGTGCCAGCAGCCCGCCCGGGGAGCTGTTTTTT

v_gene: TRBV4-3
d_gene: TRBD1
abundance: NA
j_gene: TRBJ1-2
CDR3aa: CASSQPGGQGNYGYTF
CDR3nt: TGCGCCAGCAGCCAACCCGGAGGACAGGGGAACTATGGCTACACCTTC

v_gene: TRBV20-1
d_gene: NA
abundance: NA
j_gene: TRBJ2-7
CDR3aa: CSAQMEGRSYEQYF
CDR3nt: TGCAGTGCTCAAATGGAGGGACGGTCCTACGAGCAGTACTTC

v_gene: TRBV25-1
d_gene: NA
abundance: NA
j_gene: TRBJ1-6
CDR3aa: CASRQTGTHDSPLHF
CDR3nt: TGTGCCAGCAGACAGACCGGGACTCACGATTCACCCCTCCACTTT

v_gene: TRBV6-4
d_gene: TRBD2
abundance: NA
j_gene: TRBJ2-3
CDR3aa: CASSQTSGESDTQYF
CDR3nt: TGTGCCAGCAGCCAGACTAGCGGGGAATCAGATACGCAGTATTTT

v_gene: TRBV7-2
d_gene: NA
abundance: many
j_gene: TRBJ1-5
CDR3aa: CASSLNSPQPQHF
CDR3nt: TGTGCCAGCAGCCTCAACTCCCCCCAGCCCCAGCATTTT